The 25 T cell receptor beta chains presented below share a single source sample, sequenced in a study of blood T cell repertoires in COVID-19. The protocol was immunoSEQ multiplex PCR, while the TCRdb copy is restricted to in-frame clones and leaves out a portion. The sample contains some 160,000 clones, roughly 80% of which appear only once. Source material: PBMCs or T cells enriched from blood (not recorded which). The receptors originated from a woman aged 55-70 years who had recovered from COVID-19.

This chain connects TRBV5-1 to TRBJ2-6; TRBD2 agrees at 7 bases. Germline V gives CDR1 SGHRS, CDR2 YFSETQ. The V and J ends lost 4 bases and 4 bases, in that order; junction bases with no gene match: 5. The CDR3 is made up of 15 amino acids. The CDR3: CASSPSGGGANVLTF. CDR3 DNA: TGCGCCAGCAGCCCTAGCGGAGGAGGGGCCAACGTCCTGACTTTC.

V and J are TRBV14 and TRBJ1-2, with 9 nucleotides matching TRBD1. This CDR3 is built from 14 residues. Trimming took 6 bases from V and 4 from J; bases not matched to a gene: 6. Per the germline V gene, CDR1 is SGHDN and CDR2 is FVKESK. CDR3 DNA: TGTGCCAGCAGTGGTTGGACAGGGGTCTATGGCTACACCTTC. This sequence encodes CASSGWTGVYGYTF.

This chain connects TRBV11-2 to TRBJ1-1; D not certain. CDR1 is SGHAT and CDR2 is FQNNGV in the germline V gene. This CDR3 is built from 17 residues. Trimming cost V 5 bases and J 0 bases, with 19 bases left between them. As DNA, the CDR3 is TGTGCCAGCAGCCGATCTAGGGAGAGCCTCATGAACACTGAAGCTTTCTTT. This codes for CASSRSRESLMNTEAFF.

This clone appeared a few times. As DNA, the CDR3 is TGCGCCAGCAGCTTAACCGGGACAGGGGCCGGGGAGCTGTTTTTT. It specifies CASSLTGTGAGELFF. The chain joins TRBV5-1 to TRBJ2-2; TRBD1 matches 10 bases. Germline CDR1 and CDR2: SGHRS and YFSETQ. Trimming took 2 bases from V and 6 from J; bases not matched to a gene: 4. The CDR3 consists of 15 residues.

This chain uses TRBV6-5 with TRBJ1-2; weak D call: TRBD1 (5 bases). Germline CDR1 MNHEY, CDR2 SVGAGI. With 2 bases removed from V and 3 bases from J, the gap between germline ends came to 16 bases. The CDR3 is made up of 16 amino acids. CDR3 residues: CASSYQFPGTDYGYTF. CDR3 sequence (DNA): TGTGCCAGCAGTTACCAATTTCCCGGGACTGACTATGGCTACACCTTC.

The genes are TRBV4-1 and TRBJ2-3; a weak D match, TRBD2 (7 bases). The ends were cut back, 0 bases at V and 4 bases at J, with 17 bases in the middle. CDR1 and CDR2 from the germline V gene are MGHRA and YSYEKL. The CDR3 length is 17 residues. The DNA of the CDR3 is TGCGCCAGCAGCCAAGATCCACCGGGGGGCCCAGCAGATACGCAGTATTTT. The encoded protein is CASSQDPPGGPADTQYF.

Turning to this clone: Other DNA sequences in the same sample also yield this CDR3. The chain joins TRBV27 to TRBJ1-5; D is unresolved. CDR1 and CDR2 (germline): MNHEY, SMNVEV (reference sequence). The CDR3 consists of 14 residues. V dropped 2 bases and J dropped 4 bases, with 9 bases sitting between them. The CDR3 is CASSLLGSNQPQHF. The CDR3 DNA follows: TGTGCCAGCAGTTTACTTGGCTCTAATCAGCCCCAGCATTTT.

The chain is built from TRBV5-1 and TRBJ1-6; D may be TRBD1 (6 bases). The CDR3 runs to 14 residues. Trimming pared 0 bases from V and 6 bases from J, leaving 7 bases between. Germline CDR1 SGHRS, CDR2 YFSETQ. The CDR3 here is CASSLGTANSPLHF. DNA for the CDR3: TGCGCCAGCAGCTTGGGGACAGCTAATTCACCCCTCCACTTT.

The CDR3 sequence: CAISPAWGDRGKNTEAFF. In DNA form, the CDR3 reads TGTGCCATCAGCCCTGCTTGGGGGGACAGGGGGAAGAACACTGAAGCTTTCTTT. The chain joins TRBV10-3 to TRBJ1-1, with 11 bases identical to TRBD1. Germline-derived CDR1 and CDR2 are ENHRY and SYGVKD. The ends lost 6 bases at V and 1 base at J; junction bases unmatched: 13. The CDR3 has 18 residues.

The gene calls are TRBV18 and TRBJ2-5; D gene uncertain. Germline V CDR1 and CDR2: KGHSH, LQKENI. V gave up 3 bases and J gave up 3 bases, with 2 bases separating them. The CDR3 is 11 residues long. This CDR3 reads CASSPKETQYF. The CDR3 DNA reads as TGTGCCAGCTCACCTAAAGAGACCCAGTACTTC.

This clone was detected once. The chain is built from TRBV7-8 and TRBJ1-5, with D possibly TRBD1 on 5 matching bases. V was cut by 0 bases and J by 4 bases, with 16 bases left in between. The CDR3 consists of 17 residues. Germline V gives CDR1 SGHVS, CDR2 FQNEAQ. The CDR3 reads CASSLAGGTGANQPQHF. The CDR3 DNA is TGTGCCAGCAGCTTAGCAGGTGGGACGGGAGCTAATCAGCCCCAGCATTTT.

The genes are TRBV18 and TRBJ2-3, with 13 positions matching TRBD2. Germline CDR1 reads KGHSH; CDR2 reads LQKENI. After removal of 6 bases from V and 1 base from J, the junction contained 1 base not matched to a gene. The CDR3 has 15 amino acids. The CDR3 reads CASSGTSGGTDTQYF. The CDR3 DNA reads as TGTGCCAGCTCGGGGACTAGCGGGGGCACAGATACGCAGTATTTT.

On this clone: In the same sample, other DNA sequences code for this CDR3. The genes are TRBV18 and TRBJ1-2; tentative D call: TRBD1 (6 bases). This CDR3 comprises 13 residues. V lost 3 bases, J lost 2 bases, and 7 bases lay in between. Germline values: CDR1 KGHSH, CDR2 LQKENI. The CDR3 sequence is CASSPGGNYGYTF. The CDR3 DNA reads as TGTGCCAGCTCACCTGGGGGCAACTATGGCTACACCTTC.

This clone came up a few times. The chain has TRBV2 and TRBJ1-2; possibly TRBD1 for D (6 bases). The CDR3 spans 13 residues. Trimming removed 8 bases from V and 0 bases from J, with 10 bases in between. Per the germline V gene, CDR1 is SNHLY and CDR2 is FYNNEI. CDR3 region: CASVNRANYGYTF. CDR3 coding DNA: TGTGCCAGCGTGAACAGGGCTAACTATGGCTACACCTTC.

The rearrangement links TRBV10-1 to TRBJ2-2, with TRBD2 as a possible D gene (5 bases). V was cut by 4 bases and J by 3 bases, with 6 bases left in between. CDR3 size: 13 residues. Looked up from germline, CDR1 is WNHNN and CDR2 is SYGVQD (reference sequence). DNA of the CDR3: TGCGCCAGCAGTGCGGGGTACACCGGGGAGCTGTTTTTT. It specifies CASSAGYTGELFF.

CDR3 in DNA: TGCGCCAGCAGTGGGGGGGGCCTAAGGAGTGAGCAGTTCTTC. It is translated as CASSGGGLRSEQFF. The chain couples TRBV10-1 to TRBJ2-1; tentatively, D is TRBD2 (7 bases). The germline V gene encodes CDR1 WNHNN and CDR2 SYGVQD (reference sequence). Trimming shortened V by 4 bases and J by 9 bases, and 16 bases separated the two germline ends. The CDR3 is 14 residues long.

V is TRBV6-5 and J is TRBJ2-7; TRBD2 agrees at 12 bases. The CDR3 extends over 15 amino acids. Germline-derived CDR1 and CDR2 are MNHEY and SVGAGI. With 6 bases clipped from V and 0 bases from J, the junction kept 3 bases outside the gene matches. The CDR3 coding sequence is TGTGCCAGCAGCACTAGCGGGGGGTCCTCCTACGAGCAGTACTTC. It yields the protein CASSTSGGSSYEQYF.

The chain recombines TRBV5-4 with TRBJ1-1; D is ambiguous. The CDR3 is 13 amino acids. In germline, CDR1 is SGHNT, CDR2 YYREEE (reference sequence). Trimming removed 4 bases at V and 11 bases at J, with 18 bases between. This CDR3 is CASSESGSRNAFF. In nucleotides, the CDR3 is TGTGCCAGCAGCGAAAGTGGTTCTAGAAATGCTTTCTTT.

The chain couples TRBV21-1 to TRBJ2-3; TRBD1, the table's D call, was not compared with the DNA. TRBV21-1 is deemed a pseudogene. The CDR3 covers 14 residues. CDR3 coding DNA: TGTGCCAGCAGGACAGCGCCGAACACAGATACGCAGTATTTT. This codes for CASRTAPNTDTQYF.

The V gene is TRBV27, the J gene TRBJ1-6, with unresolved D. The CDR3 length is 13 residues. Trimming took 2 bases from V and 8 from J, leaving 7 bases between them. Germline V gene sequence: CDR1 MNHEY, CDR2 SMNVEV (reference sequence). The CDR3 DNA sequence: TGTGCCAGCAGTTTACTTCTCGATTCACCCCTCCACTTT. This gives the protein CASSLLLDSPLHF.

The chain links TRBV3-1 (or the pseudogene TRBV3-2) to TRBJ1-6; possibly TRBD1 for D (5 bases). Germline assignment: CDR1 LGHDT and CDR2 YNNKEL (reference sequence). This CDR3 is 14 amino acids long. V lost 0 bases, J lost 7 bases, and 7 bases lay in between. The CDR3: CASSQDRANSPLHF. CDR3 DNA sequence: TGTGCCAGCAGCCAAGACAGGGCAAATTCACCCCTCCACTTT.

V gene TRBV2 combines with J gene TRBJ1-2; D is undetermined. This CDR3 is 13 amino acids long. Germline-derived CDR1 and CDR2 are SNHLY and FYNNEI. V was cut by 4 bases and J by 6 bases, with 12 bases left in between. The CDR3, as DNA: TGTGCCAGCAGTGTCGGGATTTTGGATGGCTACACCTTC. Its translation: CASSVGILDGYTF.

The J gene is TRBJ1-1, the V gene TRBV5-1, with TRBD1 matching over 7 bases. The CDR3 loop spans 14 amino acids. The germline V gene encodes CDR1 SGHRS and CDR2 YFSETQ. Losses at the gene ends were 0 bases for V and 4 bases for J; bases not matched to a gene: 3. CDR3 sequence (DNA): TGCGCCAGCAGCTTGGATACAGGGGCCACTGAAGCTTTCTTT. Its protein product is CASSLDTGATEAFF.

This clone was seen a handful of times. The chain uses TRBV14 and TRBJ1-1; D unclear. Germline V CDR1 and CDR2: SGHDN, FVKESK. Trimming shortened V by 0 bases and J by 0 bases, and 5 bases separated the two germline ends. This CDR3 region has 14 residues. CDR3 coding DNA: TGTGCCAGCAGCCAAGACTTAGTGAACACTGAAGCTTTCTTT. Amino acid sequence: CASSQDLVNTEAFF.

V gene TRBV14 combines with J gene TRBJ2-3, with D perhaps matching TRBD1 (6 bases). V lost 3 bases and J 8 bases, leaving 12 bases between the germline ends. The CDR3 totals 13 residues. The V gene's germline CDR1 is SGHDN and CDR2 FVKESK. CDR3 nucleotides: TGTGCCAGCAGCCAGGGCAGGGGATTTACGCAGTATTTT. Residues: CASSQGRGFTQYF.